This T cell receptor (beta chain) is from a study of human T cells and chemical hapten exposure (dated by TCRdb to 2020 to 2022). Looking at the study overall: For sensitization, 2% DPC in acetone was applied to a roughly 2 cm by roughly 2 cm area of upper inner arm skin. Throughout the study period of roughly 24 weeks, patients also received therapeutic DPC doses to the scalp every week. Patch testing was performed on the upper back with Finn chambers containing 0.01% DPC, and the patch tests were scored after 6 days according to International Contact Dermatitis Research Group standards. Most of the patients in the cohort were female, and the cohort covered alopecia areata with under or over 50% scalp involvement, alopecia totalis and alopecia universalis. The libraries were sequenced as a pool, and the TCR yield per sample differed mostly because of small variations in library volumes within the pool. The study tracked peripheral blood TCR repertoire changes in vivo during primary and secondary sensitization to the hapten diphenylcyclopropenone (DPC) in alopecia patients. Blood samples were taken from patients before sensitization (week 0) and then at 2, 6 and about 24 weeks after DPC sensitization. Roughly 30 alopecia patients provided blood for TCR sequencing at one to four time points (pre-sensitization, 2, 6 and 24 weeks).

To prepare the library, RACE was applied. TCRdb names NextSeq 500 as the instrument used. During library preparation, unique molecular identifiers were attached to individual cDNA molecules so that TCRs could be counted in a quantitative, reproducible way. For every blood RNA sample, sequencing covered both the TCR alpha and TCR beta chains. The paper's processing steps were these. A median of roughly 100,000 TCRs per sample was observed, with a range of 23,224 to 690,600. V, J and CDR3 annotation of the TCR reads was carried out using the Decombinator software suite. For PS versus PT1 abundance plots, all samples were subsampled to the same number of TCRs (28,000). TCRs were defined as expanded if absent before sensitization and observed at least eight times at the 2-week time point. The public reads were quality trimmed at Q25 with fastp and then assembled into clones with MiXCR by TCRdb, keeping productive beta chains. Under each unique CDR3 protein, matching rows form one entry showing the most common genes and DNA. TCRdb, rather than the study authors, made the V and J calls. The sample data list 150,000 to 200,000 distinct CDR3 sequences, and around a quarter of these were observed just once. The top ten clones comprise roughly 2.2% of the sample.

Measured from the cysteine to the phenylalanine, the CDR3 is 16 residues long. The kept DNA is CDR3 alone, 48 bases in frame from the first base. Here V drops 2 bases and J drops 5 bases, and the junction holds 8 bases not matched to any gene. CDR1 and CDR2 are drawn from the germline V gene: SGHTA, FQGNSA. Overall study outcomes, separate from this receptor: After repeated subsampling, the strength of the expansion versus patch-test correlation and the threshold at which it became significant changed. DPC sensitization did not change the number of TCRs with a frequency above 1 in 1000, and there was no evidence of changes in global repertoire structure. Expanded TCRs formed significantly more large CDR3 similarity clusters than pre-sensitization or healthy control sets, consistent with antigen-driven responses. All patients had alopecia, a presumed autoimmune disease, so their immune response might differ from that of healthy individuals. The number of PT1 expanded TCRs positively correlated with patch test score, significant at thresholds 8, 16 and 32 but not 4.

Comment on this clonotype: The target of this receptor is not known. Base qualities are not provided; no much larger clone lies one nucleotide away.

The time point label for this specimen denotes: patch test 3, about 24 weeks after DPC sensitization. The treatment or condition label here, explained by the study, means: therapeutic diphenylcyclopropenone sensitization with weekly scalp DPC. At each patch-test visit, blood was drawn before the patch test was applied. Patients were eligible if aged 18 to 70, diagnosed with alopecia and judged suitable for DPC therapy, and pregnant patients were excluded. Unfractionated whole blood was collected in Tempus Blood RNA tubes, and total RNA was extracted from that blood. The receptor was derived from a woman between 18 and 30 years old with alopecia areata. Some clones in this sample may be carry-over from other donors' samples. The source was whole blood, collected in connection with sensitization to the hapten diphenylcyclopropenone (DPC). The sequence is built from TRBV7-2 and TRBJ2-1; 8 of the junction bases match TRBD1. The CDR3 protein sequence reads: CASSLKWDRINNEQFF. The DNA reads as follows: TGTGCCAGCAGCTTAAAATGGGACAGGATAAACAATGAGCAGTTCTTC.